Listed below are T cell receptor beta chains from one sample, sequenced in a study of patients and donors after allogeneic stem cell transplantation. MiXCR, run by TCRdb on the RT-PCR reads, gives a single entry per CDR3 protein. The sample yields 900,000 to 1,000,000 distinct CDR3 sequences, 15% to 20% seen once. Sequenced material: blood, either unsorted or a sorted T cell fraction (not recorded which). Receptors were obtained from a human donor who was either an allogeneic HSCT recipient or a stem cell or donor lymphocyte infusion donor (not recorded which). It is not recorded whose cells these are; they may come from a transplant donor. CDR3s include the opening cysteine and the closing phenylalanine or tryptophan. D genes are given only for firm matches. Where a row states a size, it is once, few, many or the class of an expanded clone; other rows omit it.

d_call j_call v_call clone_size cdr3_nt cdr3_aa
TRBD2 TRBJ2-5 TRBV24-1 . TGTGCCACCAGTGATTGGGCTAGCGGGGCCGAGACCCAGTACTTC CATSDWASGAETQYF
. TRBJ1-1 TRBV9 few TGTGCCAGCAGCGTAGTCCCCTTGACCGAAATTGAAGCTTTCTTT CASSVVPLTEIEAFF
TRBD2 TRBJ2-5 TRBV6-1 . TGTGCCAGCAGAAAGGGACTAGCGGGGCAAGAGACCCAGTACTTC CASRKGLAGQETQYF
. TRBJ1-5 TRBV20-1 few TGCAGTGCTAGATTTTCCAAAGGGGGATCTAATCAGCCCCAGCATTTT CSARFSKGGSNQPQHF
TRBD2 TRBJ2-1 TRBV7-2 few TGTGCCAGCAGCGTAGAGCGGGGACTCCCCGGCAATGAGCAGTTCTTC CASSVERGLPGNEQFF
TRBD2 TRBJ2-1 TRBV7-6 . TGTGCCAGCAGCTTGTTAGCGGGGGGGCTTAACAATGAGCAGTTCTTC CASSLLAGGLNNEQFF
. TRBJ2-3 TRBV7-8 few TGTGCCAGCAGCCATAGGGCTAGCACAGATACGCAGTATTTT CASSHRASTDTQYF
. TRBJ1-4 TRBV3-1 . TGTGCCAGCAGCCAAGTGAAGACAAAGGGGTATAATGAAAAACTGTTTTTT CASSQVKTKGYNEKLFF
. TRBJ2-7 TRBV6-1 few TGTGCCAGCAGCCGACAACAGGGAAGCTCCTACGAGCAGTACTTC CASSRQQGSSYEQYF
. TRBJ2-2 TRBV20-1 few TGCAGTGCGAGTCCCGGGAGCTGGGAGCTGTTTTTT CSASPGSWELFF
TRBD1 TRBJ2-5 TRBV6-5 . TGTGCCAGCAGTTACTGGGACAGGGGGCTTGAGACCCAGTACTTC CASSYWDRGLETQYF
TRBD2 TRBJ2-2 TRBV6-2/TRBV6-3 . TGTGCCAGCAGACGACCTAGCGGGGGGGCCCCCGGGGAGCTGTTTTTT CASRRPSGGAPGELFF
. TRBJ1-6 TRBV12-3/TRBV12-4 few TGTGCCAGCAGCCCTTTTACCGGGAATAATTCACCCCTCCACTTT CASSPFTGNNSPLHF
. TRBJ2-3 TRBV5-6 few TGTGCCAGCAGCTCTCCGGGACGGAGCACAGATACGCAGTATTTT CASSSPGRSTDTQYF
. TRBJ2-4 TRBV6-5 . TGTGCCAGCAGTTATGTTGACCTTCGAGGGGCCTTAGCCAAAAACATTCAGTACTTC CASSYVDLRGALAKNIQYF
. TRBJ2-7 TRBV6-5 . TGTGCCAGCAGTTACTCCAGCGGAACTTCCCACGAGCAGTACTTC CASSYSSGTSHEQYF
TRBD2 TRBJ2-4 TRBV5-1 many TGCGCCAGCAGCAGGGGACTAGATTGGGTCATTCAGTACTTC CASSRGLDWVIQYF
. TRBJ2-5 TRBV20-1 . TGCAGTGCTAACCCGCGAGGGCTTGGGGAGACCCAGTACTTC CSANPRGLGETQYF
. TRBJ2-2 TRBV5-1 . TGCGCCAGCAGCTCAGGACAGACCCTCGCCACCGGGGAGCTGTTTTTT CASSSGQTLATGELFF
. TRBJ1-1 TRBV27 . TGTGCCAGCGGGGTAAGTGAAGCTTTCTTT CASGVSEAFF
. TRBJ1-1 TRBV7-2 . TGTGCCAGCAGCTTAGACGGAATGAACACTGAAGCTCTCTTT CASSLDGMNTEALF
. TRBJ2-7 TRBV18 . TGTGCCAGCTCACCTTTCCGCCAGGGCTACGAGCAGTACTTC CASSPFRQGYEQYF
TRBD2 TRBJ2-1 TRBV30 . TGTGCCTGGAGTGTCCTGGGGGGGGAGCAGTTCTTC CAWSVLGGEQFF
. TRBJ2-1 TRBV30 few TGTGCCTGGAGTTTAATGGCACTAGCCGATGAGCAGTTCTTC CAWSLMALADEQFF
TRBD1 TRBJ1-5 TRBV29-1 few TGCAGCGTCTCTACAGGGGGCAATCAGCCCCAGCATTTT CSVSTGGNQPQHF
. TRBJ2-1 TRBV6-2/TRBV6-3 few TGTGCCAGCAGTTACTCGATCTCCCCCCTGGGGGACGAGCAGTTCTTC CASSYSISPLGDEQFF
. TRBJ2-7 TRBV6-2/TRBV6-3 . TGTGCCAGCACCGGACGGACCTACGAGCAGTACTTC CASTGRTYEQYF
TRBD1 TRBJ1-1 TRBV10-3 few TGTGCCATCAGCCCACAGGGGGGCAACACTGAAGCTTTCTTT CAISPQGGNTEAFF
. TRBJ1-3 TRBV7-8 few TGTGCCAGCAGCCCCCGCTGGGGGGCGAGTGGAAACACCATATATTTT CASSPRWGASGNTIYF
. TRBJ2-7 TRBV7-2 few TGTGCCAGCAGCTTGTTCAGGGGGGACGAGCAGTACTTC CASSLFRGDEQYF
. TRBJ1-1 TRBV7-9 many TGCGCCAGCAGCTCTGGCGAGAACACTGAAGCTTTCTTT CASSSGENTEAFF
. TRBJ2-1 TRBV12-3/TRBV12-4 many TGTGCCAGCAGTTTCCTGAAAAGCTCCTACAATGAGCAGTTCTTC CASSFLKSSYNEQFF
. TRBJ2-6 TRBV2 few TGTGCCAGCAGTACGGGGCGCTCTGGGGCCAACGTCCTGACTTTC CASSTGRSGANVLTF
TRBD1 TRBJ1-4 TRBV15 . TGTGCCACCAGGGACAGGGGTTGGAGTGAAAAACTGTTTTTT CATRDRGWSEKLFF
TRBD2 TRBJ2-2 TRBV9 few TGTGCCAGCAGCCATAGCGGGAGGGACGCGAACACCGGGGAGCTGTTTTTT CASSHSGRDANTGELFF
TRBD1 TRBJ1-5 TRBV7-3 . TGTGCCAGCAGCTTAGGCCAGGGGGGGAATTCCAATCAGCCCCAGCATTTT CASSLGQGGNSNQPQHF